The rows below give T cell receptor beta chains drawn from one sample of a study of control samples from healthy donors and cancer patients. Libraries were prepared by immunoSEQ multiplex PCR; TCRdb keeps only in-frame clonotypes and omits some of them. The repertoire holds 73,000 or so clones, with roughly 87% as singletons. The sequencing sample was made of blood. The receptors derive from a woman between 45 and 65 years old in good health. Each CDR3 is given with its conserved first and last residue. The D gene is left open where the match is weak. Part of the rows lack a size; the others show once, few, many or a class for expanded clones.

>TRBD2|TRBJ2-5|once|TRBV25-1
TGTGCCAGCAGTGAATACCCCCCGACTAGCGGGAGGGAGGAGACCCAGTACTTC
CASSEYPPTSGREETQYF
>TRBD2|TRBJ2-3|once|TRBV19
TGTGCCAGTAGTCCGCGGACTAGCGGGAGCACAGATACGCAGTATTTT
CASSPRTSGSTDTQYF
>.|TRBJ2-3|.|TRBV24-1
TGTGCCACCAGTGCCCAGGGGTGGGAAGATACGCAGTATTTT
CATSAQGWEDTQYF
>.|TRBJ2-7|.|TRBV6-5
TGTGCCAGCCGCGGGAAACACGAGCAGTACTTC
CASRGKHEQYF
>.|TRBJ2-3|.|TRBV10-1
TGCGCCAGCAGCAGGACCCCCCGGGGAGATACGCAGTATTTT
CASSRTPRGDTQYF
>.|TRBJ2-7|.|TRBV14
TGTGCCAGCAGCCAAGTGTACCACGAGCAGTACTTC
CASSQVYHEQYF
>.|TRBJ1-4|once|TRBV6-5
TGTGCCAGCATGAGGAGGGCGGATGAAAAACTGTTTTTT
CASMRRADEKLFF
>.|TRBJ1-1|.|TRBV6-4
TGTGCCAGCAGGGCCGGCACTGAAGCTTTCTTT
CASRAGTEAFF
>.|TRBJ1-4|few|TRBV6-5
TGTGCCAGCAGCCCCGCAGCTAATCCAAAACTGTTTTTT
CASSPAANPKLFF
>.|TRBJ2-5|.|TRBV10-1
TGCGCCAGCCGGACTAACCAAGAGACCCAGTACTTC
CASRTNQETQYF
>.|TRBJ1-5|.|TRBV18
TGTGCCAGCTCACCAGGGGAAAATCAGCCCCAGCATTTT
CASSPGENQPQHF
>.|TRBJ1-1|.|TRBV5-1
TGCGCCAGCAGTTTGGTGACAGACAACACTGAAGCTTTCTTT
CASSLVTDNTEAFF
>TRBD1|TRBJ1-5|.|TRBV28
TGTGCCAGCAGTCCAACAGGGGGCTCTCAGCCCCAGCATTTT
CASSPTGGSQPQHF
>TRBD2|TRBJ2-3|.|TRBV6-5
TGTGCCAGCAAACGGGGAGGGCTAGGGACAGATACGCAGTATTTT
CASKRGGLGTDTQYF
>.|TRBJ1-5|.|TRBV5-5
TGTGCCAGCAGCTGGCACGCCACAGGGATCAATCAGCCCCAGCATTTT
CASSWHATGINQPQHF
>TRBD2|TRBJ2-7|.|TRBV5-5
TGTGCCCGTCGGGGGGGCCAGGGGTACGAGCAGTACTTC
CARRGGQGYEQYF
>TRBD2|TRBJ2-1|once|TRBV10-3
TGTGCCACCTTCAGCGGGGGCTACAATGAGCAGTTCTTC
CATFSGGYNEQFF
>.|TRBJ2-7|.|TRBV27
TGTGCCAGCAGTTTAGCGGGACACCCCTTCTACGAGCAGTACTTC
CASSLAGHPFYEQYF
>.|TRBJ2-7|once|TRBV2
TGTGCCAGCAGGGAAAGAAGATACGAGCAGTACTTC
CASRERRYEQYF
>TRBD1|TRBJ2-1|.|TRBV10-1
TGCGCCAGCAGTGAGTACCTCGGGACAGGGCTGTTCTTC
CASSEYLGTGLFF
>TRBD2|TRBJ2-7|few|TRBV6-5
TGTGCCAGCAGGGAGCGGGGGCTTTACGAGCAGTACTTC
CASRERGLYEQYF
>TRBD1|TRBJ1-5|.|TRBV4-1
TGCGCCAGCAGCCACGGACAGGGGCGCAATCAGCCCCAGCATTTT
CASSHGQGRNQPQHF
>.|TRBJ2-7|.|TRBV28
TGTGCCAGCAGTCCACACGGGACACCGGCCCCCTACGAGCAGTACTTC
CASSPHGTPAPYEQYF
>TRBD1|TRBJ1-1|.|TRBV5-1
TGCGCCAGCAGCCACGGGACAGCGAACACTGAAGCTTTCTTT
CASSHGTANTEAFF
>.|TRBJ1-2|few|TRBV5-3
TGTGCCAGAAGCCCTGAGACGCACGGCTACACCTTC
CARSPETHGYTF
>TRBD2|TRBJ2-1|.|TRBV19
TGTGCCAGTAGGGTGACTAGCGGGAGTATAAATGAGCAGTTCTTC
CASRVTSGSINEQFF
>TRBD2|TRBJ2-3|.|TRBV5-6
TGTGCCAGCAGCTTAACGGGACTAGCGGCCACAGATACGCAGTATTTT
CASSLTGLAATDTQYF
>.|TRBJ2-3|.|TRBV5-6
TGTGCCAGCAGCTTCGCCTTGGCCCCCGGGGACTTCTATTTGGATACGCAGTATTTT
CASSFALAPGDFYLDTQYF
>TRBD2|TRBJ2-1|.|TRBV7-2
TGTGCCAGCAGCGTAGGTATGAGCGGGAGACTAGGAAATGAGCAGTTCTTC
CASSVGMSGRLGNEQFF
>TRBD2|TRBJ2-2|.|TRBV4-2
TGTGCCAGCAGCCAAGAGATAGCGGGAGTCACCGGGGAGCTGTTTTTT
CASSQEIAGVTGELFF
>.|TRBJ1-2|.|TRBV6-6
TGTGCCAGCAGTTACTCTTCCCCGTTTAACTATGGCTACACCTTC
CASSYSSPFNYGYTF
>TRBD1|TRBJ1-5|.|TRBV2
TGTGCCAGCTTCCCGACCGGGACAGCGATCTATAGCAATCAGCCCCAGCATTTT
CASFPTGTAIYSNQPQHF
>TRBD2|TRBJ2-3|.|TRBV7-3
TGTGCCAGCAGCTTACTAGCGGGAGCGGATACGCAGTATTTT
CASSLLAGADTQYF
>TRBD1|TRBJ1-1|.|TRBV29-1
TGCAGCGGCGAAGACAGGGGTGCTGAAGCTTTCTTT
CSGEDRGAEAFF
>.|TRBJ1-5|.|TRBV19
TGTGCCAGTAGCCCTAGCAGAAGCAATCAGCCCCAGCATTTT
CASSPSRSNQPQHF
>.|TRBJ2-5|.|TRBV9
TGTGCCAGCAGCGTCACGGATGGATGGGAGACCCAGTACTTC
CASSVTDGWETQYF
>TRBD2|TRBJ2-7|.|TRBV27
TGTGCCAGCAGTTCCACTAGCGGCGAGCAGTACTTC
CASSSTSGEQYF
>.|TRBJ1-3|.|TRBV6-1
TGTGCCAGCAGTGAAGACGGGGGTAACACCATATATTTT
CASSEDGGNTIYF
>.|TRBJ2-2|.|TRBV19
TGTGCCAGTAGTATTACCGGGAACACCGGGGAGCTGTTTTTT
CASSITGNTGELFF
>.|TRBJ1-2|.|TRBV2
TGTGCCAGCAGTGAAGATCCTAATACCTATGGCTACACCTTC
CASSEDPNTYGYTF
>.|TRBJ1-3|.|TRBV5-1
TGCGCCAGCAGCTCAGGCTCAGGACGGGCCTTCACTGGAAACACCATATATTTT
CASSSGSGRAFTGNTIYF
>.|TRBJ2-7|.|TRBV6-5
TGTGCCAGCAGTTACCTCTGGGAGCAGTACTTC
CASSYLWEQYF
>.|TRBJ1-4|.|TRBV28
TGTGCCAGCAGTGTTCCCGCAGATGAAAAACTGTTTTTT
CASSVPADEKLFF
>.|TRBJ2-2|.|TRBV11-2
TGTGCCAGCAGCTTACTTCCTAGGGCAGGCGGGGAGCTGTTTTTT
CASSLLPRAGGELFF
>.|TRBJ1-5|.|TRBV15
TGTGCCACCGGACGGGGCTATCAGCCCCAGCATTTT
CATGRGYQPQHF